This T cell receptor (beta chain) was identified during a study of T-cell memory formation after mild COVID-19. Study at large: Largely, TCR clusters stayed within a single donor. Study-level findings and limits: CD4+ contracting clones lay mainly in CM and EM, CD8+ ones in EMRA.

Germline V lookup: CDR1 SNHLY, CDR2 FYNNEI. Germline trimming cut 7 bases from V and 15 bases from J; bases unmatched to any gene: 11. This CDR3 has 13 residues. In regard to this clonotype: Antigen specificity is unknown.

5'RACE with constant-segment primers yielded barcoded, UMI-tagged TCR alpha and TCR beta cDNA libraries. TCRdb re-called the 5' RACE reads with MiXCR, one entry per CDR3 protein. The sample lists 200,000 to 300,000 distinct CDR3 sequences, around 15% occurring once. This sequence originates from a man between 18 and 29 years old who had mild COVID-19 (a few samples of this study predate the infection). Cell type and time point are not known. The chain carries TRBV2 and TRBJ2-1; 11 bases fit TRBD1. Input material: PBMCs or a T cell subset sorted from them (not recorded which). CDR3 in amino acids: CASNPGQGGFAFF. CDR3 nucleotides: TGTGCCAGCAATCCGGGACAGGGGGGGTTCGCGTTCTTC.